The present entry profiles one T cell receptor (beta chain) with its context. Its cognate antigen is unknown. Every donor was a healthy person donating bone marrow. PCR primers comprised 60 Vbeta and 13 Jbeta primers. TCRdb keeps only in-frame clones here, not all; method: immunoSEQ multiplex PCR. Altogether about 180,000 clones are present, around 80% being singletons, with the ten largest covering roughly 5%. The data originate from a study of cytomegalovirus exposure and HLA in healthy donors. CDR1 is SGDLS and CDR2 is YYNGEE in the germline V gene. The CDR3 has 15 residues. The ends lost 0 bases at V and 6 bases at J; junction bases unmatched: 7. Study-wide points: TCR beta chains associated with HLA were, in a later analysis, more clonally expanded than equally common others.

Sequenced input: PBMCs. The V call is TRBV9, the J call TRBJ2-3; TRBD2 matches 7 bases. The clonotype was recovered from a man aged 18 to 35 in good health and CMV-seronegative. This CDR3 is CASSVVPWGGDTQYF. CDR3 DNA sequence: TGTGCCAGCAGCGTAGTGCCGTGGGGGGGGGATACGCAGTATTTT.